This T cell receptor beta chain was identified during a study of CD8+CD57+ T cells in acquired aplastic anemia. TCR beta VDJ and CDR3 profiles were obtained from a genomic DNA template. TCRdb fed the reads into MiXCR, producing one record per CDR3 protein. The table shows roughly 280,000 distinct CDR3 sequences, with 45% to 65% occurring only once. In patients chosen for sequencing, flow cytometry had shown CD8+CD57+ cell expansion. This clonotype turned up a few times. The sequence derives from a human donor with aplastic anemia. The source material was sorted CD4+, CD8+, or CD8+CD57+ T cells (not recorded which) from PBMCs.

The CDR3 DNA reads TGTGCCATCAGTGCTGGACAGGACCAAGAGACCCAGTACTTC. Translation gives CAISAGQDQETQYF. This rearrangement joins TRBV10-3 to TRBJ2-5, with 7 bases aligning to TRBD1. The CDR3 runs 14 residues. CDR1 ENHRY and CDR2 SYGVKD come from the germline V gene. Trimming cost V 4 bases and J 0 bases; bases outside gene matches: 2.